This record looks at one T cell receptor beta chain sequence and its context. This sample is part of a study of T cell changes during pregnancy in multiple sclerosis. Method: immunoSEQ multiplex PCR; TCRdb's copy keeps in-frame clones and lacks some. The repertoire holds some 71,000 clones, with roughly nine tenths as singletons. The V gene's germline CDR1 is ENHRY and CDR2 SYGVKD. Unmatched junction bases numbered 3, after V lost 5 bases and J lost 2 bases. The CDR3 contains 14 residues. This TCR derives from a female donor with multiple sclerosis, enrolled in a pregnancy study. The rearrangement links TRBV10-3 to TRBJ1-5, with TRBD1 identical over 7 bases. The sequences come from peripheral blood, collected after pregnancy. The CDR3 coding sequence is TGTGCCATCAGTAAAACAGGGGGCAATCAGCCCCAGCATTTT. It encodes CAISKTGGNQPQHF.